This T cell receptor beta chain stems from a study of cytomegalovirus exposure and HLA in healthy donors. Findings and limits, study-wide: Analysis was performed later, and it showed HLA-associated TCR beta chains to be more clonally expanded than equally common others. Later analysis associated a missense DCLRE1C variant with TCR beta V- and J-gene trimming.

Trimming removed 5 bases from V and 8 bases from J, with 18 bases in between. CDR3 size: 15 residues. Germline CDR1 reads SGHVS; CDR2 reads FNYEAQ. This clone occurred once. Its specificity is unknown. The PCR employed 60 Vbeta primers together with 13 Jbeta primers. This table comes from immunoSEQ multiplex PCR, and its TCRdb copy is limited to in-frame clones, with some not included. The table lists about 210,000 clones, over 80% of them singletons, with about 6.1% in the top ten. Healthy people donating bone marrow made up the donors. The receptor's source is a man aged 35 to 55 in good health and CMV-seropositive. The chain combines TRBV7-6 with TRBJ1-4; D may be TRBD1 (6 bases). The specimen sequenced was PBMCs. Here the CDR3 DNA reads TGTGCCAGCAGCCCGTCACAGGGTCGGCCGGAAAAACTGTTTTTT. As protein: CASSPSQGRPEKLFF.